The clone carrying this T cell receptor beta chain has more than one count but fewer than ten. The sample is drawn from a study of blood T cell repertoires in COVID-19. Overall study: Samples of COVID-19 (acute and convalescent) were obtained from the United States, Italy and Spain. Nucleic acid was either cDNA or gDNA, and it came from T cells, B-cell-depleted T cells, or PBMCs.

In the study's own analysis: The authors estimated nucleated cell counts from reference gene primer amplification. The data were produced by immunoSEQ multiplex PCR, yet TCRdb's version contains in-frame clones alone and is incomplete. Clone size and the V and J calls come from that table; the DNA yielded D and trimming. The profile shows roughly 190,000 clones, around 80% of them singletons. This CDR3 spans 15 amino acids. Germline V gene sequence: CDR1 SGDLS, CDR2 YYNGEE. The V and J ends lost 4 bases and 0 bases respectively, with 14 bases between them. The rearrangement links TRBV9 to TRBJ2-7, with D possibly being TRBD2 (6 bases). The sequence came from a man aged 45-65 years with active or convalescent COVID-19. The sample was peripheral blood. The CDR3 here is CASSQSGLHSYEQYF. CDR3 sequence (DNA): TGTGCCAGCAGCCAGAGCGGGCTTCACTCCTACGAGCAGTACTTC.